These 14 T cell receptor beta chains were sequenced from one sample in a study of blood T cell repertoires in COVID-19. Here immunoSEQ multiplex PCR was the method, and the copy in TCRdb shows in-frame clones only, minus some. This repertoire shows 200,000 to 250,000 clones, roughly 85% found once; its top ten account for 4.5% to 5.5%. Sequenced material: peripheral blood. Receptor source: a man aged 50-60 years with COVID-19, enrolled during active disease.

The genes are TRBV5-1 and TRBJ2-7; D unclear. V lost 2 bases and J lost 6, with 15 bases in between. Germline assignment: CDR1 SGHRS and CDR2 YFSETQ. This CDR3 comprises 14 residues. The CDR3 bases are TGCGCCAGCAGCTTAAGTCAAGCTCCTGGCGAGCAGTACTTC. Its protein product is CASSLSQAPGEQYF. Variable domain in full (rest from reference TRBV5-1 and TRBJ2-7): KAGVTQTPRYLIKTRGQQVTLSCSPISGHRSVSWYQQTPGQGLQFLFEYFSETQRNKGNFPGRFSGRQFSNSRSEMNVSTLELGDSALYLCASSLSQAPGEQYFGPGTRLTVT.

The chain has TRBV11-2 and TRBJ2-6; 7 nucleotides line up with TRBD2. From germline, CDR1 is SGHAT and CDR2 FQNNGV. V lost 5 bases to trimming and J lost 1 base; unmatched junction nucleotides: 14. This CDR3 region has 19 residues. CDR3 DNA sequence: TGTGCCAGCAGCCGAGCGGGGAGGGGTTTCATATCTGGGGCCAACGTCCTGACTTTC. Translation gives CASSRAGRGFISGANVLTF.

This chain links TRBV9 with TRBJ1-2, with 9 bases that match TRBD1. The V gene end was trimmed by 0 bases and the J gene end by 4 bases; junction bases not matched to a gene: 1. This CDR3 comprises 14 residues. Germline V gene sequence: CDR1 SGDLS, CDR2 YYNGEE. This chain's CDR3 is CASSVGQGVYGYTF. The CDR3 DNA sequence: TGTGCCAGCAGCGTAGGACAGGGGGTCTATGGCTACACCTTC.

The chain is built from TRBV7-2 and TRBJ2-2, with TRBD2 identical over 12 bases. V trimming: 2 bases; J trimming: 0 bases; junction bases outside the gene matches: 7. CDR3 length: 19 amino acids. Germline V gene lookup returns CDR1 SGHTA and CDR2 FQGNSA. CDR3 region: CASSLRWLAGGPNTGELFF. The CDR3 region has the DNA TGTGCCAGCAGCTTAAGGTGGCTAGCGGGGGGGCCGAACACCGGGGAGCTGTTTTTT.

V is TRBV6-4 and J is TRBJ1-5, with 10 nucleotides matching TRBD1. This CDR3 region has 14 residues. From germline, CDR1 is MRHNA and CDR2 SNTAGT. Losses at the gene ends were 3 bases for V and 5 bases for J; bases not matched to a gene: 1. Here the CDR3 DNA reads TGTGCCAGCAGTGAGGGGACAGGGGATCAGCCCCAGCATTTT. This sequence encodes CASSEGTGDQPQHF.

This chain joins TRBV7-8 and TRBJ2-7; 7 bases are shared with TRBD1. CDR3 size: 14 residues. The V segment lost 8 bases and the J segment 0 bases; nucleotides outside the gene matches: 7. Germline values: CDR1 SGHVS, CDR2 FQNEAQ. CDR3 sequence reads: CASRVRDSSYEQYF. CDR3 DNA sequence: TGTGCCAGCCGCGTTCGGGACAGCTCCTACGAGCAGTACTTC.

This rearrangement joins TRBV27 to TRBJ1-2; possibly TRBD1 for D (5 bases). Germline V gives CDR1 MNHEY, CDR2 SMNVEV (reference sequence). V lost 3 bases, J lost 3 bases, and 11 bases lay in between. This CDR3 has 14 amino acids. CDR3 protein: CASSFRQTHYGYTF. CDR3 in DNA: TGTGCCAGCAGTTTCCGACAGACGCACTATGGCTACACCTTC.

This rearrangement joins TRBV19 to TRBJ1-6; TRBD1 matches 10 bases. Trimming cost V 5 bases and J 10 bases; bases outside gene matches: 5. The germline V gene has CDR1 LNHDA and CDR2 SQIVND (reference sequence). The CDR3 is made up of 14 amino acids. The CDR3 bases are TGTGCCAGTAGTCCGAGGGACAGGGGATCACCCCTCCACTTT. Amino acids: CASSPRDRGSPLHF.

The chain is built from TRBV14 and TRBJ2-2, with D tentatively TRBD2 (6 bases). Germline values: CDR1 SGHDN, CDR2 FVKESK. The CDR3 spans 15 residues. Trimming pared 1 base from V and 4 bases from J, leaving 10 bases between. The CDR3 sequence is CASSQVEGPTGELFF. Written as DNA, the CDR3 is TGTGCCAGCAGCCAAGTGGAGGGGCCCACCGGGGAGCTGTTTTTT.

CDR3 sequence: CASSAQGRSRTGELFF. CDR3 nucleotides: TGTGCCAGCAGTGCCCAGGGCAGATCACGTACCGGGGAGCTGTTTTTT. The chain employs TRBV2 and TRBJ2-2; the D gene is possibly TRBD1 (5 bases). The CDR3 runs to 16 residues. From germline, CDR1 is SNHLY and CDR2 FYNNEI. The V gene lost 4 bases and the J gene lost 5 bases, with 17 bases spanning the gap.

The rearrangement links TRBV9 to TRBJ2-3, with 9 bases identical to TRBD2. Trimming took 5 bases from V and 6 from J; bases not matched to a gene: 7. Germline V gene lookup returns CDR1 SGDLS and CDR2 YYNGEE. The CDR3 is 14 amino acids. The CDR3 region is CASRRGGPADTQYF. The DNA of the CDR3 is TGTGCCAGCAGGCGGGGGGGCCCGGCTGATACGCAGTATTTT. Looking up the rest from reference TRBV9 and TRBJ2-3 gives the full variable domain: DSGVTQTPKHLITATGQRVTLRCSPRSGDLSVYWYQQSLDQGLQFLIQYYNGEERAKGNILERFSAQQFPDLHSELNLSSLELGDSALYFCASRRGGPADTQYFGPGTRLTVL.

The rearrangement joins TRBV5-6 to TRBJ1-5, with no clear D. V was shortened by 0 bases and J by 9 bases, with 10 bases between the two germline ends. The CDR3 has 13 residues. The germline V gene has CDR1 SGHDT and CDR2 YYEEEE. Here the CDR3 reads CASSLATISPQHF. CDR3 nucleotide sequence: TGTGCCAGCAGCTTGGCTACCATCTCGCCCCAGCATTTT.

The V call is TRBV5-1, the J call TRBJ2-1, with 16 bases fitting TRBD2. The V and J ends lost 4 bases and 8 bases, in that order; junction bases with no gene match: 9. This CDR3 has 17 residues. Germline V CDR1 and CDR2: SGHRS, YFSETQ. The CDR3 coding sequence is TGCGCCAGCAGCCCCGGGACTAGCGGGGGGGTTGTCGATGAGCAGTTCTTC. This codes for CASSPGTSGGVVDEQFF.

The chain joins TRBV28 to TRBJ2-3, with 7 bases that match TRBD2. CDR1 is MDHEN and CDR2 is SYDVKM in the germline V gene. CDR3 length: 15 amino acids. The V and J ends lost 6 bases and 11 bases, in that order; junction bases with no gene match: 17. The CDR3 here is CASSPMSLADQWQYF. CDR3 coding DNA: TGTGCCAGCAGCCCAATGAGCCTAGCGGACCAGTGGCAGTATTTT.